The next 25 T cell receptor beta chains were all read from a single sample in a study of Ad26.COV2.S vaccination and SARS-CoV-2 variants. TCRdb's table, derived via immunoSEQ multiplex PCR, lists solely in-frame clones and lacks some. This sample has about 220,000 clones, with around 87% found just once. Treatment specified: roughly 19 received Ad26.COV2.S at low or high dose, single or two shots; about five received placebo; per-sample allocation not given. Following the first vaccine or placebo injection, samples were taken on day 63. Source: peripheral blood, taken in a trial of Ad26.COV2.S vaccine versus placebo. These receptor sequences come from a person aged 18 to 65 who received the Ad26.COV2.S COVID-19 vaccine or a placebo.

The CDR3 nucleotides read TGTGCCAGCAGCAAACGGGGGGGGAGTCGGGTCAGCTCCTACAATGAGCAGTTCTTC. This translates into CASSKRGGSRVSSYNEQFF. The chain carries TRBV7-2 and TRBJ2-1; 8 positions match TRBD2. The length of the CDR3 is 19 residues. Per germline, CDR1 SGHTA and CDR2 FQGNSA. The trim removed 5 bases at V and 0 bases at J, leaving 15 bases unmatched.

CDR3 nucleotide sequence: TGTGCCAGCAGCGCCCCAGGAATGGGGGCCGGTAATTCACCCCTCCACTTT. Protein product: CASSAPGMGAGNSPLHF. This chain connects TRBV13 to TRBJ1-6; D possibly corresponds to TRBD1 (6 bases). Germline V gene lookup returns CDR1 PRHDT and CDR2 FYEKMQ (reference sequence). This CDR3 is built from 17 residues. V gave up 5 bases and J gave up 6 bases, with 20 bases separating them.

V and J are TRBV30 and TRBJ1-5, with a possible D match to TRBD1 (6 bases). CDR1 GTSNPN and CDR2 SVGIG come from the germline V gene (reference sequence). V lost 1 base to trimming and J lost 4 bases, with 14 bases between them. The CDR3 runs 15 residues. The CDR3 is CAWSALGQQNQPQHF. The CDR3, as DNA: TGTGCCTGGAGTGCCCTAGGACAGCAGAATCAGCCCCAGCATTTT.

This chain joins TRBV11-2 and TRBJ2-2; D is unclear. This CDR3 has 16 amino acids. The germline V gene has CDR1 SGHAT and CDR2 FQNNGV. Trimming took off 4 bases at V and 4 bases at J, with 16 bases between the two ends. This chain's CDR3 is CASSSGRGGFTGELFF. The CDR3 DNA sequence: TGTGCCAGCAGCTCAGGCCGCGGCGGATTCACCGGGGAGCTGTTTTTT. The full variable domain, its missing parts supplied by reference TRBV11-2 and TRBJ2-2, is EAGVAQSPRYKIIEKRQSVAFWCNPISGHATLYWYQQILGQGPKLLIQFQNNGVVDDSQLPKDRFSAERLKGVDSTLKIQPAKLEDSAVYLCASSSGRGGFTGELFFGEGSRLTVL.

V gene TRBV7-2 combines with J gene TRBJ1-5, with D maybe TRBD1 (5 bases). This CDR3 spans 14 amino acids. Trimming shortened V by 5 bases and J by 4 bases, and 12 bases separated the two germline ends. Looked up from germline, CDR1 is SGHTA and CDR2 is FQGNSA. CDR3 residues: CASSRDALNQPQHF. CDR3 coding DNA: TGTGCCAGCAGCCGGGACGCCCTAAATCAGCCCCAGCATTTT.

The chain is built from TRBV4-1 and TRBJ2-7, with D possibly TRBD1 on 6 matching bases. V lost 3 bases and J lost 5, with 11 bases in between. CDR3 length: 13 residues. Germline CDR1 is MGHRA and CDR2 is YSYEKL. CDR3 sequence (DNA): TGCGCCAGCAGCCACGAGAGGACAGACGAGCAGTACTTC. Protein: CASSHERTDEQYF.

CDR3 protein: CASSSTAGSTDTQYF. CDR3 bases: TGTGCCAGCAGCTCGACCGCAGGGAGCACAGATACGCAGTATTTT. This chain uses TRBV11-3 with TRBJ2-3; possibly TRBD1 for D (5 bases). Germline CDR1 is SGHNT and CDR2 is YENEEA. This CDR3 has 15 residues. Trimming shortened V by 4 bases and J by 0 bases, and 11 bases separated the two germline ends.

The chain is built from TRBV7-8 and TRBJ1-1, with TRBD1 matching over 12 bases. CDR3 length: 16 residues. The germline V gene has CDR1 SGHVS and CDR2 FQNEAQ. J lost 11 bases, V lost 1 base, and 11 bases had no gene match. CDR3 nucleotide sequence: TGTGCCAGCAGCTTAGGTTCGGGGACAGGGGGCGAGAAGGCTTTCTTT. Its protein product is CASSLGSGTGGEKAFF.

The chain recombines TRBV6-6 with TRBJ2-5, with D uncertain. V was cut by 5 bases and J by 3 bases, with 4 bases left in between. Germline lookup yields CDR1 MNHNY and CDR2 SVGAGI (reference sequence). This CDR3 has 11 residues. CDR3 nucleotide sequence: TGTGCCAGCAGTCGCAAAGAGACCCAGTACTTC. Its protein product is CASSRKETQYF.

The V gene is TRBV6-5, the J gene TRBJ1-3, with 9 bases lining up with TRBD1. V lost 7 bases, J lost 0 bases, and 4 bases stayed unmatched. Germline CDR1 MNHEY, CDR2 SVGAGI. The CDR3 consists of 15 residues. The CDR3 DNA reads TGTGCCAGCACCTTGACAGGGGGCTCTGGAAACACCATATATTTT. Its protein product is CASTLTGGSGNTIYF.

The V gene is TRBV21-1, the J gene TRBJ2-7. TRBV21-1 has pseudogene status. CDR3 size: 16 residues. CDR3 sequence reads: CASSKGGMDGTYEQYF. In DNA, the CDR3 is TGTGCCAGCAGCAAAGGGGGCATGGACGGGACCTACGAGCAGTACTTC.

This clone was counted a single time. The chain has TRBV25-1 and TRBJ2-5; TRBD1 is a possible D gene (6 bases). The CDR3 covers 15 residues. Trimming took off 3 bases at V and 1 base at J, with 12 bases between the two ends. Germline CDR1 reads MGHDK; CDR2 reads SYGVNS. CDR3 loop: CASSDLGQSQETQYF. The DNA of the CDR3 is TGTGCCAGCAGTGACCTTGGACAGTCCCAAGAGACCCAGTACTTC.

The rearrangement uses TRBV7-2 and TRBJ2-1; 10 positions match TRBD2. Germline V lookup: CDR1 SGHTA, CDR2 FQGNSA. This CDR3 spans 15 amino acids. The V segment lost 4 bases and the J segment 7 bases; nucleotides outside the gene matches: 7. The CDR3 DNA reads TGTGCCAGCAGCTCAGCGGGGGGGCCGGGGAATGAGCAGTTCTTC. This translates into CASSSAGGPGNEQFF.

V is TRBV5-4 and J is TRBJ2-5; D ambiguous. The V and J ends lost 0 bases and 2 bases respectively, with 8 bases between them. This CDR3 contains 14 residues. Per germline, CDR1 SGHNT and CDR2 YYREEE (reference sequence). CDR3 protein: CASSLAGRQETQYF. CDR3 DNA: TGTGCCAGCAGCTTGGCCGGCCGTCAAGAGACCCAGTACTTC.

This chain connects TRBV7-9 to TRBJ2-1, with 11 bases identical to TRBD1. Germline assignment: CDR1 SEHNR and CDR2 FQNEAQ (reference sequence). V lost 4 bases to trimming and J lost 9 bases; unmatched junction nucleotides: 5. CDR3 size: 14 residues. For the CDR3, the DNA is TGTGCCAGCAGCTCTCCGGGACAGGGGGGTGAGCAGTTCTTC. It specifies CASSSPGQGGEQFF.

This clone was detected only a few times. The J gene is TRBJ1-5, the V gene TRBV6-2 or TRBV6-3; 7 bases map to TRBD1. The length of the CDR3 is 15 residues. Germline V gene data show CDR1 as MNHEY and CDR2 as SVGEGT. J lost 4 bases, V lost 5 bases, and 8 bases had no gene match. CDR3: CASSPRQGVNQPQHF. CDR3 bases: TGTGCCAGCAGTCCCCGACAGGGAGTGAATCAGCCCCAGCATTTT.

This clone appeared once. The chain is built from TRBV5-1 and TRBJ2-4; 9 bases are a match to TRBD1. The CDR3 is 14 residues long. V dropped 4 bases and J dropped 10; count of bases not matched to a gene: 9. The V gene's germline CDR1 is SGHRS and CDR2 YFSETQ. CDR3 amino acids: CASSNGQGNAIQYF. Here the CDR3 DNA reads TGCGCCAGCAGCAACGGACAGGGGAACGCGATTCAGTACTTC.

On this clone itself: One end of the junction fails to match germline, which may point to a read error. V and J are TRBV10-3 and TRBJ2-3; the match to TRBD2 covers 9 bases. CDR3 length: 18 amino acids. Germline assignment: CDR1 ENHRY and CDR2 SYGVKD. CDR3 sequence (DNA): TGCGCCACCCGCCGGGGGGCGGGGGGGGCCGGGCGCACAGATACGCAGTATTTT. It codes for CATRRGAGGAGRTDTQYF.

The chain recombines TRBV3-1 (or the pseudogene TRBV3-2) with TRBJ1-5; D uncertain. CDR1 and CDR2 (germline): LGHDT, YNNKEL (reference sequence). V shed 0 bases and J shed 2 bases, with 5 bases lying between them. There are 14 residues in the CDR3. The CDR3 here is CASSQEVGNQPQHF. CDR3 coding DNA: TGTGCCAGCAGCCAAGAGGTGGGCAATCAGCCCCAGCATTTT.

The chain is built from TRBV5-4 and TRBJ2-2; 10 bases match TRBD2. Germline CDR1 and CDR2: SGHNT and YYREEE (reference sequence). This CDR3 is built from 18 residues. V was clipped by 0 bases and J by 6 bases; unmatched bases: 11. CDR3 protein: CASSLAGTSVAAAGELFF. CDR3 nucleotides: TGTGCCAGCAGCTTGGCCGGGACTAGCGTCGCGGCCGCCGGGGAGCTGTTTTTT.

This clone was detected only once. The chain couples TRBV19 to TRBJ2-1, with 7 positions matching TRBD2. The trim removed 0 bases at V and 4 bases at J, leaving 6 bases unmatched. The CDR3 totals 16 residues. Looked up from germline, CDR1 is LNHDA and CDR2 is SQIVND (reference sequence). CDR3 sequence reads: CASSIDITSVYNEQFF. The CDR3 nucleotides are TGTGCCAGTAGTATAGATATTACTAGCGTGTACAATGAGCAGTTCTTC.

This clone was counted a single time. V and J are TRBV10-2 and TRBJ2-2; TRBD2 agrees at 7 bases. From germline, CDR1 is WSHSY and CDR2 SAAADI. The V gene end was trimmed by 7 bases and the J gene end by 3 bases; junction bases not matched to a gene: 2. The CDR3 runs to 13 residues. CDR3 region: CASMAGDTGELFF. Here the CDR3 DNA reads TGCGCCAGCATGGCGGGGGACACCGGGGAGCTGTTTTTT.

The chain employs TRBV9 and TRBJ2-5; 8 bases agree with TRBD2. The CDR3 runs to 15 residues. The J segment lost 2 bases and the V segment lost 3 bases, leaving 6 bases of the junction unmatched. Germline CDR1 reads SGDLS; CDR2 reads YYNGEE. The CDR3 spells CASSDGGGRQETQYF. Written as DNA, the CDR3 is TGTGCCAGCAGCGACGGGGGCGGGAGGCAAGAGACCCAGTACTTC.

The chain uses TRBV5-1 and TRBJ1-1; D gene unclear. Germline V CDR1 and CDR2: SGHRS, YFSETQ. This CDR3 is built from 14 residues. V lost 1 base, J lost 2 bases, and 9 bases lay in between. CDR3 DNA: TGCGCCAGCAGCTTGTCGGGGTCTAACACTGAAGCTTTCTTT. Its protein is CASSLSGSNTEAFF.

This chain uses TRBV10-3 with TRBJ2-3; 10 nucleotides match TRBD2. Germline assignment: CDR1 ENHRY and CDR2 SYGVKD. The CDR3 totals 14 residues. J lost 5 bases, V lost 6 bases, and 5 bases had no gene match. The CDR3 region has the DNA TGTGCCATCAGGAGCGGGGGGGCCGAAGATACGCAGTATTTT. Its translation is CAIRSGGAEDTQYF.